Presented here are 8 T cell receptor beta chains from one specimen sequenced in a study of T-cell reconstitution after alpha-beta-depleted transplantation in children. It was with unique molecular identifiers that the TCRbeta library was prepared. TCRdb passed the PCR reads through MiXCR, listing each CDR3 protein once. The table has approximately 240,000 distinct CDR3 sequences, about a tenth seen once. The material was PBMCs, obtained before TCRalphabeta/CD19-depleted stem cell transplant. The receptor source for this set is a child younger than two with acute myeloid leukemia, due to receive a stem cell transplant.

The chain recombines TRBV12-3 or TRBV12-4 with TRBJ2-7, with D perhaps assigned TRBD1 or TRBD2 (5 bases each). This CDR3 region has 15 residues. Trimming took 8 bases from V and 2 from J, leaving 19 bases between them. The CDR3 sequence: CASGPTGTRTYEQYF. Written as DNA, the CDR3 is TGTGCCAGCGGCCCGACTGGGACCCGTACCTACGAGCAGTACTTC.

There are many counts of this clonotype. Germline and junction disagree at one end, which may indicate a read error. The chain carries TRBV10-3 and TRBJ2-7; perhaps TRBD2 as D (7 bases). This CDR3 comprises 14 residues. Germline CDR1 reads ENHRY; CDR2 reads SYGVKD. CDR3 DNA sequence: TGTGCCATCAGTGTGGGGGGGCTATCCTCCGAGCAGTACTTC. This gives the protein CAISVGGLSSEQYF.

This clonotype was seen ten or more times. V gene TRBV5-1 combines with J gene TRBJ2-7, with unresolved D. In germline, CDR1 is SGHRS, CDR2 YFSETQ. This CDR3 has 14 residues. V lost 0 bases, J lost 6 bases, and 13 bases lay in between. CDR3 nucleotide sequence: TGCGCCAGCAGCTTGGTGTGGGGAAACGGCGAGCAGTACTTC. This gives the protein CASSLVWGNGEQYF.

This clonotype was observed at least ten times. This chain connects TRBV5-1 to TRBJ2-1; 7 bases fit TRBD2. The ends lost 1 base at V and 6 bases at J; junction bases unmatched: 7. CDR1 SGHRS and CDR2 YFSETQ come from the germline V gene. The length of the CDR3 is 15 residues. This CDR3 reads CASSLTAGAVNEQFF. The CDR3 DNA reads as TGCGCCAGCAGCTTGACGGCGGGAGCGGTCAATGAGCAGTTCTTC. Filled out from reference TRBV5-1 and TRBJ2-1, the complete variable domain reads KAGVTQTPRYLIKTRGQQVTLSCSPISGHRSVSWYQQTPGQGLQFLFEYFSETQRNKGNFPGRFSGRQFSNSRSEMNVSTLELGDSALYLCASSLTAGAVNEQFFGPGTRLTVL.

This clonotype was counted a few times. This chain joins TRBV23-1 and TRBJ2-1; no clear D gene. TRBV23-1 is marked as an open reading frame, function uncertain. V lost 11 bases to trimming and J lost 9 bases, with 5 bases between them. This CDR3 has 8 residues. DNA for the CDR3: TGCGCCCACTTTGAGCAGTTCTTC. Its protein is CAHFEQFF.

V gene TRBV10-3 combines with J gene TRBJ1-4; possibly TRBD1 for D (5 bases). Germline V gene sequence: CDR1 ENHRY, CDR2 SYGVKD. The CDR3 has 13 residues. V was cut by 3 bases and J by 7 bases, with 9 bases left in between. CDR3 residues: CAISDGTAEKLFF. The CDR3 coding sequence is TGTGCCATCAGTGACGGGACGGCTGAAAAACTGTTTTTT.

This clonotype was counted many times. The V gene is TRBV7-2, the J gene TRBJ1-2; D possibly corresponds to TRBD1 (6 bases). The CDR3 is made up of 15 amino acids. Per the germline V gene, CDR1 is SGHTA and CDR2 is FQGNSA. Trimming stripped 5 bases from V and 7 bases from J, with 20 bases between. CDR3 coding DNA: TGTGCCAGCAGCCAAGGACAGTCCGGGCGGAGTGGCTACACCTTC. It translates to CASSQGQSGRSGYTF.

This clonotype was observed at least ten times. The rearrangement joins TRBV2 to TRBJ1-6, with 7 bases that match TRBD1. The CDR3 sequence is 13 residues long. CDR1 and CDR2 (germline): SNHLY, FYNNEI. Losses at the gene ends were 3 bases for V and 18 bases for J; bases not matched to a gene: 11. In DNA, the CDR3 is TGTGCCAGCAGTGACCGACAGGGAGGGTCGCCCCACTTT. It yields the protein CASSDRQGGSPHF.